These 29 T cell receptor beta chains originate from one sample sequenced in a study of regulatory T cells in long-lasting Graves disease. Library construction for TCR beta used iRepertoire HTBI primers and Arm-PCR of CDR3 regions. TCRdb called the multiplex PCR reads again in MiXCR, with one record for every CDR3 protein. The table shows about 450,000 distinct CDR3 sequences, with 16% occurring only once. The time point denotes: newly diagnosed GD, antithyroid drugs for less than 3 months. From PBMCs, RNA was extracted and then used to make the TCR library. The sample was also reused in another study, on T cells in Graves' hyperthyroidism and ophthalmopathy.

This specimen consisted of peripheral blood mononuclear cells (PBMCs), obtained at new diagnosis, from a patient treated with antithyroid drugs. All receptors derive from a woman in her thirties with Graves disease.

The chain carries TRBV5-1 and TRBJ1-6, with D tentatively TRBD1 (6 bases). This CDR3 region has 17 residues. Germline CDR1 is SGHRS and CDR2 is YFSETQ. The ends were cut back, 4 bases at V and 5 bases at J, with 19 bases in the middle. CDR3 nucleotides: TGCGCCAGCAGCCCCCAGGGGACCGAAGGGAATAATTCACCCCTCCACTTT. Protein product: CASSPQGTEGNNSPLHF.

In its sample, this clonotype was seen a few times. The CDR3 protein is CASSSLAGAVNEQFF. DNA for the CDR3: TGCGCCAGCAGCTCTTTAGCGGGAGCGGTAAATGAGCAGTTCTTC. This rearrangement joins TRBV5-1 to TRBJ2-1; 9 positions match TRBD2. CDR3 length: 15 amino acids. Germline assignment: CDR1 SGHRS and CDR2 YFSETQ. After removal of 3 bases from V and 7 bases from J, the junction contained 8 bases not matched to a gene. Together with reference TRBV5-1 and TRBJ2-1, the CDR3 gives the full variable domain: KAGVTQTPRYLIKTRGQQVTLSCSPISGHRSVSWYQQTPGQGLQFLFEYFSETQRNKGNFPGRFSGRQFSNSRSEMNVSTLELGDSALYLCASSSLAGAVNEQFFGPGTRLTVL.

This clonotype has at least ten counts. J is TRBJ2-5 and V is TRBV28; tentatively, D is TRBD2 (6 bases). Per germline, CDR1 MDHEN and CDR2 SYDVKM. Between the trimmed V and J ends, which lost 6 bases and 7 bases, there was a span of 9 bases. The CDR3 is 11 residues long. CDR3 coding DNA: TGTGCCAGCAGGGCGGGGTGGACCCAGTACTTC. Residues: CASRAGWTQYF. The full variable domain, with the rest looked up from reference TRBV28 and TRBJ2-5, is DVKVTQSSRYLVKRTGEKVFLECVQDMDHENMFWYRQDPGLGLRLIYFSYDVKMKEKGDIPEGYSVSREKKERFSLILESASTNQTSMYLCASRAGWTQYFGPGTRLLVL.

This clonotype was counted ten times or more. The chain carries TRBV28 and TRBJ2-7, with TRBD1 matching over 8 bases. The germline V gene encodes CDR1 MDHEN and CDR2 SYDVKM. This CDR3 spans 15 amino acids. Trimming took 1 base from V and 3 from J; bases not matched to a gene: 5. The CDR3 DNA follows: TGTGCCAGCAGTTTATTCGGACAGGGTAGCTACGAGCAGTACTTC. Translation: CASSLFGQGSYEQYF.

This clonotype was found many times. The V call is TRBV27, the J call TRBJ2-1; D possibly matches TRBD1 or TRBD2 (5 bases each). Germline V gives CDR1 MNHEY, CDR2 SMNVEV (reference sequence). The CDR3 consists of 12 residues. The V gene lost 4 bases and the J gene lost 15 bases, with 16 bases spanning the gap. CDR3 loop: CASSSPTGPGFF. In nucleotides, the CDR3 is TGTGCCAGCAGTTCCCCGACGGGACCGGGGTTCTTC.

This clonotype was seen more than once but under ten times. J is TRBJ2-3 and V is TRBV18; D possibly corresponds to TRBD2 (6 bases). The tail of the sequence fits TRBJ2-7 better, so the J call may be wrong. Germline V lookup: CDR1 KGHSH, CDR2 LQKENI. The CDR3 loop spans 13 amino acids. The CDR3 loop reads CASSPVTRGEQYF. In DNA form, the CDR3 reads TGTGCCAGCTCACCCGTGACTAGAGGCGAGCAGTACTTC.

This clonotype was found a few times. The chain's CDR3 is CASSFDSLSYNEQFF. CDR3 in DNA: TGCGCCAGCAGCTTCGACAGTTTGTCCTACAATGAGCAGTTCTTC. The chain couples TRBV5-1 to TRBJ2-1, with a tentative D call TRBD1 (5 bases). Per the germline V gene, CDR1 is SGHRS and CDR2 is YFSETQ. Trimming cost V 2 bases and J 1 base, with 10 bases left between them. The CDR3 extends over 15 amino acids. The full variable domain, completed using reference TRBV5-1 and TRBJ2-1, is KAGVTQTPRYLIKTRGQQVTLSCSPISGHRSVSWYQQTPGQGLQFLFEYFSETQRNKGNFPGRFSGRQFSNSRSEMNVSTLELGDSALYLCASSFDSLSYNEQFFGPGTRLTVL.

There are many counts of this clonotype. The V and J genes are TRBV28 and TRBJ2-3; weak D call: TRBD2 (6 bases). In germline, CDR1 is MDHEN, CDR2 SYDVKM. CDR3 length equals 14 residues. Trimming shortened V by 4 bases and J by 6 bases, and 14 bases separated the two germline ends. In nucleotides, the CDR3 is TGTGCCAGCAGTTCCCCGGGGGTGCGCGATACGCAGTATTTT. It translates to CASSSPGVRDTQYF.

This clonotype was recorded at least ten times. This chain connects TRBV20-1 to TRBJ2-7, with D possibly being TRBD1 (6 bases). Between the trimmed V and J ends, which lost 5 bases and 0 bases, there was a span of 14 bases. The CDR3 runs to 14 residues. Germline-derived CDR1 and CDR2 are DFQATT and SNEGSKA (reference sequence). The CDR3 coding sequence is TGCAGTGCTCTTGGACAGACGAGCTCCTACGAGCAGTACTTC. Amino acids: CSALGQTSSYEQYF.

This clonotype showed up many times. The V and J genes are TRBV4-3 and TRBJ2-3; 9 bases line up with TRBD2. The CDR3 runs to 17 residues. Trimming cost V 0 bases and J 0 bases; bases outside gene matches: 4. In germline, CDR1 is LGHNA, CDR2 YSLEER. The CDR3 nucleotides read TGCGCCAGCAGCCAAGATTCAAGCGGGAGGAGCACAGATACGCAGTATTTT. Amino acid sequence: CASSQDSSGRSTDTQYF.

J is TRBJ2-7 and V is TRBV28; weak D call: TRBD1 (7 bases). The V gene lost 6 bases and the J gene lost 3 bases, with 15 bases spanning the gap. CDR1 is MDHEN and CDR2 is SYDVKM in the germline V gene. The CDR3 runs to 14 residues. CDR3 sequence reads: CASSPGGQIYEQYF. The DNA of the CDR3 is TGTGCCAGCAGCCCAGGGGGGCAGATCTACGAGCAGTACTTC.

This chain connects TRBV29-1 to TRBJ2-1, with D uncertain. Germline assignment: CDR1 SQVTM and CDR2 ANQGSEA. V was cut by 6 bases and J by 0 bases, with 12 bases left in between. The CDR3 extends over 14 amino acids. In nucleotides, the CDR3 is TGCAGCGTAAAAGACTTATTCTCCTACAATGAGCAGTTCTTC. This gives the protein CSVKDLFSYNEQFF.

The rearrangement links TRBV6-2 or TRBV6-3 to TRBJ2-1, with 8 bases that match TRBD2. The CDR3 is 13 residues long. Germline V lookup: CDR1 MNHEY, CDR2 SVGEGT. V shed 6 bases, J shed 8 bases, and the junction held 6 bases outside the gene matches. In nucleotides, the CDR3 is TGTGCCAGCAGACGGACTAGCATAGATGAGCAGTTCTTC. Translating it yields CASRRTSIDEQFF.

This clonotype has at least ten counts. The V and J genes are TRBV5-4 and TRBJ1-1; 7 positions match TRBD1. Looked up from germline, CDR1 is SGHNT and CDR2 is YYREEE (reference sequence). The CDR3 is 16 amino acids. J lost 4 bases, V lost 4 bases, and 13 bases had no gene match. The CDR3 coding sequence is TGTGCCAGCAGCCAAGACCTAAGACAGGGTCTCACTGAAGCTTTCTTT. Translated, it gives CASSQDLRQGLTEAFF.

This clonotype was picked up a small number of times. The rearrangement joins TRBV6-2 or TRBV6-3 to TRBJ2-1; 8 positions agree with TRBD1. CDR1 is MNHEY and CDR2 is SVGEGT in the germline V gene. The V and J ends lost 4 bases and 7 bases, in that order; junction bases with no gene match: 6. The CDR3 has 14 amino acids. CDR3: CASSWNRGFNEQFF. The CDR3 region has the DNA TGTGCCAGCAGTTGGAACAGGGGGTTTAATGAGCAGTTCTTC.

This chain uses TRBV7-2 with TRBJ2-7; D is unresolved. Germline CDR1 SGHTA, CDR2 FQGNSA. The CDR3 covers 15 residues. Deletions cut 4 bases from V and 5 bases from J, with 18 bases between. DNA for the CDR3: TGTGCCAGCAGCTCTTCATTTACCCCGTCCGACGAGCAGTACTTC. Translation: CASSSSFTPSDEQYF.

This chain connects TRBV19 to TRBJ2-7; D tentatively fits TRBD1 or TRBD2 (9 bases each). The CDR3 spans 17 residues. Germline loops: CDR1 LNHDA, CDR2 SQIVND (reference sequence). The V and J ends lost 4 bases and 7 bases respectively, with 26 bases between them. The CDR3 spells CASSTSRDRASGGEQYF. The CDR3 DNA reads TGTGCCAGTAGTACCTCCCGGGACAGGGCCAGCGGGGGGGAGCAGTACTTC.

The DNA for the CDR3 is TGCGCCAGCAGCCAAGAAAGCGGGAGTCTCTACGAGCAGTACTTC. Amino acid sequence: CASSQESGSLYEQYF. V is TRBV4-1 and J is TRBJ2-7, with 8 bases matching TRBD2. Germline lookup yields CDR1 MGHRA and CDR2 YSYEKL. Germline trimming cut 0 bases from V and 3 bases from J; bases unmatched to any gene: 4. This CDR3 region has 15 residues.

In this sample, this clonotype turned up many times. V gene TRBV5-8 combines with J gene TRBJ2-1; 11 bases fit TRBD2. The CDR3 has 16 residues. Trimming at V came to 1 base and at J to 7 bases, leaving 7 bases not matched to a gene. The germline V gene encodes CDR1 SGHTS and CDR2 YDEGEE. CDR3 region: CASSLSSGRRHNEQFF. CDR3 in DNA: TGTGCCAGCAGCTTGTCTAGCGGGAGGCGCCATAATGAGCAGTTCTTC. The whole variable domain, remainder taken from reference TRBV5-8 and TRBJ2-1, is EAGVTQSPTHLIKTRGQQATLRCSPISGHTSVYWYQQALGLGLQFLLWYDEGEERNRGNFPPRFSGRQFPNYSSELNVNALELEDSALYLCASSLSSGRRHNEQFFGPGTRLTVL.

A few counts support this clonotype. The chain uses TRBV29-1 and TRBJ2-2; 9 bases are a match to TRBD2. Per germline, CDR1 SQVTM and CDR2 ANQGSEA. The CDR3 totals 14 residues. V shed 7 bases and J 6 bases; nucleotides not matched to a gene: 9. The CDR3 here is CSARSGSSPGELFF. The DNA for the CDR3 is TGCAGCGCGCGTAGCGGGAGCTCTCCCGGGGAGCTGTTTTTT.

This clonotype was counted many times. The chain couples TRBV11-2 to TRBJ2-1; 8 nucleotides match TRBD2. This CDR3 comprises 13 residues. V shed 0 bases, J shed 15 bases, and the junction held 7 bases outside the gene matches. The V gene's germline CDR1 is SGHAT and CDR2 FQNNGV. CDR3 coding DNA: TGTGCCAGCAGCTTAGATTACGGGAGGGCCCCGTTCTTC. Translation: CASSLDYGRAPFF.

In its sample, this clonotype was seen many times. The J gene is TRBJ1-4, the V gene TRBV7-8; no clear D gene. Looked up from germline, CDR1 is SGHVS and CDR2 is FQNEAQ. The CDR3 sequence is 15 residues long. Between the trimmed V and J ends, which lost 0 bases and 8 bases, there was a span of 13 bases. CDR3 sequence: CASSLAWREREKLFF. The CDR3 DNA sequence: TGTGCCAGCAGCTTAGCATGGAGGGAGCGCGAAAAACTGTTTTTT.

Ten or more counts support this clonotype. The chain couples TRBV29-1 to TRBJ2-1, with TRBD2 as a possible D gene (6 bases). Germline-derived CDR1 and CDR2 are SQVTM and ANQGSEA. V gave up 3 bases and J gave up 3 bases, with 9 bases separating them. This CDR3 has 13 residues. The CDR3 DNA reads TGCAGCGTTGAGGGGGGATTCTACAATGAGCAGTTCTTC. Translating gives CSVEGGFYNEQFF.

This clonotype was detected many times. CDR3 nucleotide sequence: TGTGCCAGCAGCCCGACCGGGACCGCGCGCACAGATACGCAGTATTTT. Its protein is CASSPTGTARTDTQYF. This chain uses TRBV3-1 with TRBJ2-3; D may correspond to TRBD1 or TRBD2 (5 bases each). The germline V and J ends were trimmed by 4 bases and 1 base, with 15 bases remaining between them. This CDR3 contains 16 residues. Germline V lookup: CDR1 LGHDT, CDR2 YNNKEL (reference sequence).

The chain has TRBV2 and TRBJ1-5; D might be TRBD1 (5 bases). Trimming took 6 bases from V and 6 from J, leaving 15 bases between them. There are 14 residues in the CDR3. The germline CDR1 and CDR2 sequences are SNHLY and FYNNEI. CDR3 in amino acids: CASRGRDSIQPQHF. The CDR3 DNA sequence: TGTGCCAGCAGGGGGCGCGATTCTATTCAGCCCCAGCATTTT.

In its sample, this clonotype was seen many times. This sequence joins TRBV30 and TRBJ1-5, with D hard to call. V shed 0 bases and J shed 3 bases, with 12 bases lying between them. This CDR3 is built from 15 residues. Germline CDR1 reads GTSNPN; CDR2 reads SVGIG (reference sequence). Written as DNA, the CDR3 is TGTGCCTGGAGTGTCCCAGGAGACCTCAATCAGCCCCAGCATTTT. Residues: CAWSVPGDLNQPQHF.

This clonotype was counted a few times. CDR3 bases: TGCGCCAACCGGCCGTTGCACTCCTACAATGAGCAGTTCTTC. This translates into CANRPLHSYNEQFF. The chain combines TRBV5-1 with TRBJ2-1; the D is unclear. The germline gives CDR1 SGHRS, CDR2 YFSETQ. V was trimmed by 9 bases and J by 0 bases, leaving 13 bases between them. There are 14 residues in the CDR3.

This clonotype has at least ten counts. CDR3 in amino acids: CSIANSHEQYF. Here the CDR3 DNA reads TGCAGTATTGCCAATTCCCACGAGCAGTACTTC. The chain joins TRBV20-1 to TRBJ2-7; D is unclear. There are 11 residues in the CDR3. Germline CDR1 and CDR2: DFQATT and SNEGSKA (reference sequence). V lost 8 bases and J 5 bases, leaving 13 bases between the germline ends.

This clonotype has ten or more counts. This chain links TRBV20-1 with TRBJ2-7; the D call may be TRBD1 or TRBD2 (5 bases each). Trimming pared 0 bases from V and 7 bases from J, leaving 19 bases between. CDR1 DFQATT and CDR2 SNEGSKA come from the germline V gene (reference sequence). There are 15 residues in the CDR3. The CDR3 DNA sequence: TGCAGTGCTAGAGACCTCCGGGGCTCCTTAAAGGAGCAGTACTTC. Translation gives CSARDLRGSLKEQYF.